The 20 T cell receptor beta chains reported below all come from one sample, sequenced in a study of naive and memory T cell subsets. These receptors' targets are unknown. The beta constant-region primer was an equimolar mix of two oligonucleotides covering TRBC1 and TRBC2. Ligated cDNA was amplified by four rounds of PCR with nested alpha and beta constant-region primers and SP2. TCRdb reprocessed the UMI-ligation and nested PCR reads via MiXCR and lists one record per CDR3 protein. This sample carries about 99,000 distinct CDR3 sequences, around 13% of them seen once, and the ten largest clones take about 3%. Study observations and caveats: Naive repertoires, especially CD8, held a few larger clonotypes, possibly memory cells re-expressing CD45RA.

Material: naive CD8+ T cells from blood. The receptors derive from a human donor in good health.

The chain employs TRBV6-6 and TRBJ1-1; 8 bases fit TRBD1. Germline assignment: CDR1 MNHNY and CDR2 SVGAGI (reference sequence). The CDR3 runs 16 residues. The V and J ends lost 0 bases and 5 bases, in that order; junction bases with no gene match: 8. The CDR3 loop reads CASSYSKDRGLTEAFF. DNA for the CDR3: TGTGCCAGCAGTTACTCTAAAGACAGGGGTTTAACTGAAGCTTTCTTT.

The chain combines TRBV29-1 with TRBJ1-2, with D perhaps matching TRBD1 (6 bases). The CDR3 consists of 14 residues. CDR1 and CDR2 (germline): SQVTM, ANQGSEA. Trimming cost V 2 bases and J 4 bases, with 14 bases left between them. The CDR3 loop is CSVESPGASYGYTF. The CDR3 DNA reads TGCAGCGTTGAATCCCCAGGGGCGAGCTATGGCTACACCTTC.

This clonotype was detected only a few times. The gene calls are TRBV19 and TRBJ1-1; D is unresolved. The V end lost 5 bases, the J end lost 0 bases, and 10 bases lay between the germline ends. CDR1 LNHDA and CDR2 SQIVND come from the germline V gene (reference sequence). The CDR3 is made up of 14 amino acids. DNA of the CDR3: TGTGCCAGTAGTCCCCCGGGGATGAACACTGAAGCTTTCTTT. Protein sequence: CASSPPGMNTEAFF.

This clonotype has a count of ten or more. The chain is built from TRBV10-2 and TRBJ2-3; D gene uncertain. Germline V CDR1 and CDR2: WSHSY, SAAADI. Trimming took 8 bases from V and 2 from J, leaving 20 bases between them. There are 16 residues in the CDR3. The DNA of the CDR3 is TGCGCCAGCTCCGTACACAAATCGGGTTCCACAGATACGCAGTATTTT. It encodes CASSVHKSGSTDTQYF.

The V gene is TRBV12-3 or TRBV12-4, the J gene TRBJ2-7, with a possible D match to TRBD1 (6 bases). CDR3 length equals 15 residues. Trimming pared 1 base from V and 3 bases from J, leaving 13 bases between. CDR3 nucleotides: TGTGCCAGCAGTTTAGGTTCGGGCAGGGGCTACGAGCAGTACTTC. Amino acids: CASSLGSGRGYEQYF.

The gene calls are TRBV6-6 and TRBJ2-3; D possibly corresponds to TRBD2 (5 bases). CDR1 and CDR2 from the germline V gene are MNHNY and SVGAGI (reference sequence). This CDR3 comprises 16 residues. V lost 2 bases, J lost 1 base, and 13 bases lay in between. CDR3: CASSYPTSYGTDTQYF. In DNA form, the CDR3 reads TGTGCCAGCAGTTACCCAACTAGTTACGGCACAGATACGCAGTATTTT.

By sample fraction, this clonotype is medium-sized. The gene calls are TRBV20-1 and TRBJ2-1, with D possibly TRBD2 on 6 matching bases. Per the germline V gene, CDR1 is DFQATT and CDR2 is SNEGSKA (reference sequence). The length of the CDR3 is 14 residues. The V end was cut by 3 bases, the J end by 4 bases, with 13 bases between. The CDR3 nucleotides read TGCAGTGCTAGCAACGGCGGGGCTTACAATGAGCAGTTCTTC. Amino acids: CSASNGGAYNEQFF.

This clonotype was seen a few times. The chain has TRBV27 and TRBJ1-1, with 7 bases fitting TRBD1. The germline CDR1 and CDR2 sequences are MNHEY and SMNVEV (reference sequence). The CDR3 is 13 residues long. Trimming removed 8 bases from V and 3 bases from J; junction bases left unmatched: 6. CDR3 DNA: TGTGCCAGCCGTAGGACAGGCCACACTGAAGCTTTCTTT. It is translated as CASRRTGHTEAFF.

This chain's CDR3 is CSVFGGLADTQYF. In DNA form, the CDR3 reads TGCAGCGTTTTTGGGGGCTTGGCAGATACGCAGTATTTT. The rearrangement uses TRBV29-1 and TRBJ2-3; the D gene is possibly TRBD1 (6 bases). V was shortened by 5 bases and J by 4 bases, with 13 bases between the two germline ends. Germline CDR1 reads SQVTM; CDR2 reads ANQGSEA. This CDR3 spans 13 amino acids.

This clonotype has ten or more counts. The V gene is TRBV9, the J gene TRBJ2-1, with TRBD2 matching over 10 bases. The V gene's germline CDR1 is SGDLS and CDR2 YYNGEE. V shed 0 bases, J shed 4 bases, and the junction held 4 bases outside the gene matches. The CDR3 extends over 16 amino acids. The CDR3: CASSVEAGGGYNEQFF. CDR3 nucleotides: TGTGCCAGCAGCGTAGAAGCGGGGGGGGGATACAATGAGCAGTTCTTC.

This clonotype was seen a few times. The chain combines TRBV20-1 with TRBJ1-5; 8 bases agree with TRBD1. V lost 0 bases, J lost 5 bases, and 12 bases stayed unmatched. The CDR3 covers 17 residues. Germline-derived CDR1 and CDR2 are DFQATT and SNEGSKA (reference sequence). The CDR3: CSARDQGTGDFDQPQHF. The CDR3 DNA sequence: TGCAGTGCTAGAGATCAAGGGACAGGAGATTTTGATCAGCCCCAGCATTTT.

This sequence joins TRBV4-3 and TRBJ2-7; 8 bases align to TRBD1. CDR1 and CDR2 (germline): LGHNA, YSLEER. The V gene end was trimmed by 2 bases and the J gene end by 5 bases; junction bases not matched to a gene: 5. The CDR3 is made up of 14 amino acids. The CDR3 DNA is TGCGCCAGCAGCCAAAACAGGGGGTGGGACGAGCAGTACTTC. It encodes CASSQNRGWDEQYF.

This clonotype appeared a few times. This rearrangement joins TRBV4-3 to TRBJ1-4; D is possibly TRBD1 (6 bases). This CDR3 is 15 amino acids long. Per germline, CDR1 LGHNA and CDR2 YSLEER. Trimming cost V 0 bases and J 7 bases, with 12 bases left between them. CDR3 coding DNA: TGCGCCAGCAGCCAAGATCCGGGGGCCGGTGAAAAACTGTTTTTT. The encoded protein is CASSQDPGAGEKLFF.

This clonotype has just a few counts. The V call is TRBV9, the J call TRBJ2-2; 11 bases map to TRBD2. The V gene end was trimmed by 3 bases and the J gene end by 4 bases; junction bases not matched to a gene: 2. Germline V lookup: CDR1 SGDLS, CDR2 YYNGEE. This CDR3 comprises 15 residues. The CDR3 region is CASSAGTSGTGELFF. In DNA form, the CDR3 reads TGTGCCAGCAGCGCCGGGACTAGCGGCACCGGGGAGCTGTTTTTT. Drawing the rest from reference TRBV9 and TRBJ2-2, the complete variable domain is DSGVTQTPKHLITATGQRVTLRCSPRSGDLSVYWYQQSLDQGLQFLIQYYNGEERAKGNILERFSAQQFPDLHSELNLSSLELGDSALYFCASSAGTSGTGELFFGEGSRLTVL.

This clonotype was seen a few times. The rearrangement uses TRBV9 and TRBJ2-1; D tentatively reads TRBD1 or TRBD2 (8 bases each). V lost 4 bases and J 15 bases, leaving 32 bases between the germline ends. Germline lookup yields CDR1 SGDLS and CDR2 YYNGEE. This CDR3 has 17 amino acids. CDR3 region: CASSPHRGTGAGADRFF. The CDR3 DNA is TGTGCCAGCAGCCCCCATAGGGGGACAGGAGCGGGAGCCGATCGGTTCTTC.

This clonotype occurred many times. V is TRBV4-3 and J is TRBJ1-2; D is undetermined. The CDR3 totals 13 residues. The ends were cut back, 0 bases at V and 6 bases at J, with 8 bases in the middle. CDR1 LGHNA and CDR2 YSLEER come from the germline V gene. CDR3 sequence (DNA): TGCGCCAGCAGCCAAGATGTTGGGGATGGCTACACCTTC. Its protein is CASSQDVGDGYTF.

The chain employs TRBV15 and TRBJ1-5, with D unclear. Germline lookup yields CDR1 LNHNV and CDR2 YYDKDF (reference sequence). CDR3 length equals 13 residues. V lost 5 bases and J lost 6, with 11 bases in between. The CDR3: CATSLPQSQPQHF. For the CDR3, the DNA is TGTGCCACCAGCCTACCACAGTCTCAGCCCCAGCATTTT.

This clonotype was recorded at least ten times. V usage is TRBV4-3 and J usage is TRBJ2-7; D is perhaps TRBD2 (6 bases). The CDR3 is 15 residues long. V was cut by 1 base and J by 4 bases, with 14 bases left in between. Looked up from germline, CDR1 is LGHNA and CDR2 is YSLEER. As DNA, the CDR3 is TGCGCCAGCAGCCAAGGGGAGGCAGGAACTTACGAGCAGTACTTC. It yields the protein CASSQGEAGTYEQYF.

This clonotype was found a few times. The chain joins TRBV29-1 to TRBJ1-1; the match to TRBD1 covers 7 bases. From germline, CDR1 is SQVTM and CDR2 ANQGSEA. The CDR3 spans 12 residues. J gave up 4 bases and V 5 bases, and 4 bases lay outside the gene matches. In DNA, the CDR3 is TGCAGCGTTCTACAGGGGTTCACTGAAGCTTTCTTT. This translates into CSVLQGFTEAFF.

The V and J genes are TRBV5-1 and TRBJ2-1; 7 bases agree with TRBD2. The CDR3 is 14 residues long. J was trimmed by 8 bases and V by 4 bases; bases with no gene match: 9. CDR1 is SGHRS, CDR2 YFSETQ, per germline. CDR3 in amino acids: CASSIGPGGDEQFF. In DNA, the CDR3 is TGCGCCAGCAGCATCGGGCCGGGGGGAGATGAGCAGTTCTTC.